The 26 T cell receptor beta chains below come from one sample, sequenced in a study of radiotherapy plus CTLA-4 blockade in lung cancer. Libraries were prepared by immunoSEQ multiplex PCR; TCRdb keeps only in-frame clonotypes and omits some of them. This table holds under 95,000 clones, under 90% found once. The sequences come from peripheral blood, collected from a patient treated with radiotherapy plus ipilimumab. These receptor sequences come from a human donor with non-small cell lung cancer who had stable disease on radiotherapy plus ipilimumab.

The rearrangement links TRBV25-1 to TRBJ1-4; 9 nucleotides agree with TRBD1. The CDR3 is 13 residues long. Per germline, CDR1 MGHDK and CDR2 SYGVNS. Unmatched junction bases numbered 2, after V lost 6 bases and J lost 6 bases. CDR3 nucleotide sequence: TGTGCCAGCAGGGGACAGGGCTATGAAAAACTGTTTTTT. Translated, it gives CASRGQGYEKLFF.

The genes are TRBV12-1 and TRBJ2-1; the table's D call TRBD1 went unverified against the DNA. TRBV12-1 is given as a pseudogene. This CDR3 is built from 17 residues. DNA for the CDR3: TGTGCCAGCAGCTTTCCGGCAGGGCATGGGGAATACAATGAGCAGTTCTTC. Amino acid sequence: CASSFPAGHGEYNEQFF.

The V and J genes are TRBV6-5 and TRBJ2-2; D is ambiguous. The CDR3 runs 11 residues. Germline V gives CDR1 MNHEY, CDR2 SVGAGI. The V gene lost 6 bases and the J gene lost 5 bases, with 4 bases spanning the gap. In nucleotides, the CDR3 is TGTGCCAGCAGCCATACCGGGGAGCTGTTTTTT. It yields the protein CASSHTGELFF.

The chain combines TRBV5-6 with TRBJ2-7; 10 bases line up with TRBD2. Germline trimming cut 4 bases from V and 3 bases from J; bases unmatched to any gene: 7. Germline CDR1 reads SGHDT; CDR2 reads YYEEEE. This CDR3 has 15 amino acids. This CDR3 is CASSRWGTSDYEQYF. As DNA, the CDR3 is TGTGCCAGCAGCCGGTGGGGGACTAGCGACTACGAGCAGTACTTC.

V usage is TRBV15 and J usage is TRBJ2-7; TRBD1 aligns across 7 bases. Germline loops: CDR1 LNHNV, CDR2 YYDKDF (reference sequence). V lost 2 bases to trimming and J lost 9 bases; unmatched junction nucleotides: 1. This CDR3 comprises 11 residues. In nucleotides, the CDR3 is TGTGCCACCAGCAGACAGGGGGTGCAGTACTTC. It is translated as CATSRQGVQYF. The full variable domain, in which reference TRBV15 and TRBJ2-7 provide the parts outside the CDR3, is DAMVIQNPRYQVTQFGKPVTLSCSQTLNHNVMYWYQQKSSQAPKLLFHYYDKDFNNEADTPDNFQSRRPNTSFCFLDIRSPGLGDTAMYLCATSRQGVQYFGPGTRLTVT.

The V and J genes are TRBV5-1 and TRBJ2-1; no clear D. Trimming removed 4 bases from V and 6 bases from J, with 8 bases in between. The V gene's germline CDR1 is SGHRS and CDR2 YFSETQ. The CDR3 totals 12 residues. CDR3 residues: CASSITGNEQFF. The CDR3 region has the DNA TGCGCCAGCAGCATAACGGGCAATGAGCAGTTCTTC.

This clone appeared a few times. This chain links TRBV6-1 with TRBJ1-4; D is perhaps TRBD1 (6 bases). Trimming took 5 bases from V and 10 from J, leaving 11 bases between them. The CDR3 is made up of 12 amino acids. Germline CDR1 reads MNHNS; CDR2 reads SASEGT. CDR3 nucleotides: TGTGCCAGCAGTAACATCAGGGGAAAACTGTTTTTT. Protein product: CASSNIRGKLFF.

The V and J genes are TRBV7-9 and TRBJ2-1; 9 bases align to TRBD1. Per the germline V gene, CDR1 is SEHNR and CDR2 is FQNEAQ (reference sequence). This CDR3 comprises 15 residues. Trimming cost V 5 bases and J 5 bases; bases outside gene matches: 7. For the CDR3, the DNA is TGTGCCAGCAGCATCGGACAGGGGCCCGACAATGAGCAGTTCTTC. Encoded protein: CASSIGQGPDNEQFF.

The V call is TRBV19, the J call TRBJ2-1; D ambiguous. This CDR3 is built from 14 residues. The ends were cut back, 4 bases at V and 0 bases at J, with 7 bases in the middle. Germline values: CDR1 LNHDA, CDR2 SQIVND (reference sequence). The CDR3 nucleotides read TGTGCCAGTAGTAGCGGCTACTCCTACAATGAGCAGTTCTTC. Its protein product is CASSSGYSYNEQFF. The full variable domain, in which reference TRBV19 and TRBJ2-1 provide the parts outside the CDR3, is DGGITQSPKYLFRKEGQNVTLSCEQNLNHDAMYWYRQDPGQGLRLIYYSQIVNDFQKGDIAEGYSVSREKKESFPLTVTSAQKNPTAFYLCASSSGYSYNEQFFGPGTRLTVL.

The chain combines TRBV28 with TRBJ1-5; D is possibly TRBD1 (6 bases). Trimming stripped 6 bases from V and 7 bases from J, with 16 bases between. The V gene's germline CDR1 is MDHEN and CDR2 SYDVKM. This CDR3 comprises 14 residues. CDR3 DNA: TGTGCCAGCAGCAGGGGATTGGGGATCCAGCCCCAGCATTTT. As protein: CASSRGLGIQPQHF.

The V gene is TRBV27, the J gene TRBJ2-7, with TRBD2 matching over 10 bases. V lost 5 bases and J lost 0; bases outside the gene matches: 13. Germline CDR1 MNHEY, CDR2 SMNVEV (reference sequence). The CDR3 length is 18 residues. The CDR3 loop is CASSGSGGRGPSSYEQYF. CDR3 in DNA: TGTGCCAGCAGTGGTAGCGGGGGGCGGGGGCCTAGCTCCTACGAGCAGTACTTC.

The chain combines TRBV7-2 with TRBJ2-3; D remains unclear. Germline CDR1 reads SGHTA; CDR2 reads FQGNSA. The CDR3 consists of 13 residues. V was pared by 0 bases and J by 2 bases, with 3 bases between. CDR3 DNA: TGTGCCAGCAGCTTAGCGTACACAGATACGCAGTATTTT. Translating gives CASSLAYTDTQYF. The full variable domain, in which reference TRBV7-2 and TRBJ2-3 provide the parts outside the CDR3, is GAGVSQSPSNKVTEKGKDVELRCDPISGHTALYWYRQSLGQGLEFLIYFQGNSAPDKSGLPSDRFSAERTGGSVSTLTIQRTQQEDSAVYLCASSLAYTDTQYFGPGTRLTVL.

This rearrangement joins TRBV5-1 to TRBJ2-2; D remains unclear. V lost 4 bases, J lost 1 base, and 8 bases lay in between. Germline values: CDR1 SGHRS, CDR2 YFSETQ. The CDR3 covers 14 residues. The CDR3 here is CASSTSKNTGELFF. CDR3 coding DNA: TGCGCCAGCAGCACGTCCAAGAACACCGGGGAGCTGTTTTTT. The entire variable domain, with the rest obtained from reference TRBV5-1 and TRBJ2-2, is as follows: KAGVTQTPRYLIKTRGQQVTLSCSPISGHRSVSWYQQTPGQGLQFLFEYFSETQRNKGNFPGRFSGRQFSNSRSEMNVSTLELGDSALYLCASSTSKNTGELFFGEGSRLTVL.

This clone has just one count. J is TRBJ1-6 and V is TRBV30; the D is unclear. In germline, CDR1 is GTSNPN, CDR2 SVGIG (reference sequence). Trimming removed 6 bases at V and 8 bases at J, with 14 bases between. The CDR3 contains 13 residues. The CDR3 DNA reads as TGTGCCTGTATCGGGCCTGGGGATTCACCCCTCCACTTT. Its translation is CACIGPGDSPLHF. The full variable domain, its missing parts supplied by reference TRBV30 and TRBJ1-6, is SQTIHQWPATLVQPVGSPLSLECTVEGTSNPNLYWYRQAAGRGLQLLFYSVGIGQISSEVPQNLSASRPQDRQFILSSKKLLLSDSGFYLCACIGPGDSPLHFGNGTRLTVT.

This sequence joins TRBV2 and TRBJ1-4; D gene uncertain. Trimming removed 7 bases from V and 2 bases from J, with 11 bases in between. Germline CDR1 reads SNHLY; CDR2 reads FYNNEI. There are 14 residues in the CDR3. CDR3 DNA sequence: TGTGCCAGCATTAGGTCAGAGACTAATGAAAAACTGTTTTTT. Translated, it gives CASIRSETNEKLFF.

CDR3 nucleotide sequence: TGCAGCGTGACCGGGACCTCCTACAATGAGCAGTTCTTC. Translation: CSVTGTSYNEQFF. The chain carries TRBV29-1 and TRBJ2-1; D tentatively fits TRBD1 or TRBD2 (5 bases each). Trimming removed 6 bases from V and 0 bases from J, with 9 bases in between. This CDR3 is 13 amino acids long. CDR1 and CDR2 from the germline V gene are SQVTM and ANQGSEA.

This clone was recorded once. The gene calls are TRBV23-1 and TRBJ2-7; D unclear. TRBV23-1 qualifies as an ORF whose function is uncertain. The CDR3 covers 16 residues. V gave up 2 bases and J gave up 3 bases, with 17 bases separating them. The CDR3 protein is CASSQRVGKLYYEQYF. CDR3 bases: TGCGCCAGCAGTCAAAGGGTTGGCAAGCTTTACTACGAGCAGTACTTC.

The chain links TRBV28 to TRBJ2-3; possibly TRBD2 for D (6 bases). The CDR3 runs 14 residues. V was clipped by 6 bases and J by 1 base, with 11 bases between them. Germline values: CDR1 MDHEN, CDR2 SYDVKM. This CDR3 is CASRGGIGTDTQYF. The CDR3 nucleotides are TGTGCCAGCAGAGGAGGGATCGGCACAGATACGCAGTATTTT. Combining the CDR3 with reference TRBV28 and TRBJ2-3 gives the whole variable domain DVKVTQSSRYLVKRTGEKVFLECVQDMDHENMFWYRQDPGLGLRLIYFSYDVKMKEKGDIPEGYSVSREKKERFSLILESASTNQTSMYLCASRGGIGTDTQYFGPGTRLTVL.

The J gene is TRBJ2-7, the V gene TRBV7-6; TRBD1 agrees at 8 bases. Trimming cost V 5 bases and J 6 bases; bases outside gene matches: 9. The CDR3 consists of 14 residues. CDR1 and CDR2 from the germline V gene are SGHVS and FNYEAQ. This CDR3 is CASSEGGQGGEQYF. CDR3 nucleotides: TGTGCCAGCAGCGAAGGAGGACAGGGCGGCGAGCAGTACTTC.

The rearrangement uses TRBV2 and TRBJ2-1, with TRBD2 matching over 9 bases. This CDR3 comprises 16 residues. The J segment lost 4 bases and the V segment lost 6 bases, leaving 10 bases of the junction unmatched. The germline V gene encodes CDR1 SNHLY and CDR2 FYNNEI. The CDR3 DNA reads TGTGCCAGCAGCGCAATTAGCGGGAGTGGGTACAATGAGCAGTTCTTC. It specifies CASSAISGSGYNEQFF.

This chain connects TRBV7-2 to TRBJ1-2; D gene uncertain. The CDR3 loop spans 13 amino acids. Trimming left V 7 bases short and J 0 bases short, with 9 bases between. Germline V gene sequence: CDR1 SGHTA, CDR2 FQGNSA. CDR3: CASNRESNYGYTF. The CDR3 coding sequence is TGTGCCAGCAATCGAGAATCTAACTATGGCTACACCTTC.

This rearrangement joins TRBV7-4 to TRBJ2-3; 7 bases are a match to TRBD1. The V segment lost 4 bases and the J segment 4 bases; nucleotides outside the gene matches: 8. This CDR3 spans 15 amino acids. The germline V gene has CDR1 SGHVT and CDR2 SQSDAQ. CDR3 loop: CASSSKGGRSDTQYF. The CDR3 bases are TGTGCCAGCAGCTCCAAAGGGGGCCGGTCAGATACGCAGTATTTT.

The CDR3 protein is CASSLRSLNTEAFF. The CDR3, as DNA: TGTGCCAGCAGTTTACGGTCCCTGAACACTGAAGCTTTCTTT. This chain links TRBV28 with TRBJ1-1, with D unclear. Trimming removed 2 bases at V and 0 bases at J, with 7 bases between. CDR3 length: 14 amino acids. Germline V CDR1 and CDR2: MDHEN, SYDVKM.

This clone came up once. The chain joins TRBV29-1 to TRBJ1-2; maybe TRBD1 (6 bases). This CDR3 is 15 amino acids long. The germline V and J ends were trimmed by 6 bases and 0 bases, with 17 bases remaining between them. From germline, CDR1 is SQVTM and CDR2 ANQGSEA. For the CDR3, the DNA is TGCAGCGTGATACAGGGTCTGGGCACTAACTATGGCTACACCTTC. It specifies CSVIQGLGTNYGYTF.

J is TRBJ1-6 and V is TRBV19; D ambiguous. CDR1 and CDR2 (germline): LNHDA, SQIVND (reference sequence). The CDR3 length is 12 residues. Trimming took off 2 bases at V and 13 bases at J, with 9 bases between the two ends. The CDR3 DNA is TGTGCCAGTAGTATACGCGGTGGTCCCCTCCACTTT. Translation gives CASSIRGGPLHF. Using reference TRBV19 and TRBJ1-6 for the parts outside the CDR3, the full variable domain is DGGITQSPKYLFRKEGQNVTLSCEQNLNHDAMYWYRQDPGQGLRLIYYSQIVNDFQKGDIAEGYSVSREKKESFPLTVTSAQKNPTAFYLCASSIRGGPLHFGNGTRLTVT.

This clone was seen a few times. The CDR3 reads CASTSLETQYF. CDR3 coding DNA: TGTGCCAGCACCTCCCTAGAGACCCAGTACTTC. This rearrangement joins TRBV28 to TRBJ2-5; D not certain. V was clipped by 7 bases and J by 4 bases, with 7 bases between them. CDR3 length: 11 residues. Per the germline V gene, CDR1 is MDHEN and CDR2 is SYDVKM.